Sequencing of this T cell receptor (beta chain) was carried out in a study of blood T cell repertoires in COVID-19. Study details: Samples representing acute and convalescent COVID-19 were sourced from the United States, Italy and Spain. Sources were T cells, B-cell-depleted T cells, or PBMCs; the material itself was cDNA or gDNA.

The CDR3 consists of 13 residues. Germline loops: CDR1 LGHDT, CDR2 YNNKEL (reference sequence). Losses at the gene ends were 1 base for V and 4 bases for J; bases not matched to a gene: 0. In the original analysis: The authors estimated nucleated cell counts from reference gene primer amplification. TCRdb's copy holds only in-frame clones and misses some; the assay was immunoSEQ multiplex PCR. The DNA was the basis for D and trimming; V, J and clone size are from that table. Among some 5,900 clones listed, approximately 87% were seen once. The source material was peripheral blood. This TCR came from a human donor in a cohort sampled during active COVID-19. The chain links TRBV3-1 (or the pseudogene TRBV3-2) to TRBJ2-5, with TRBD2 identical over 7 bases. The CDR3 reads CASSQAGGETQYF. In DNA form, the CDR3 reads TGTGCCAGCAGCCAAGCGGGGGGAGAGACCCAGTACTTC.